This T cell receptor (beta chain) came from a study of OX40 agonist ivuxolimab in advanced cancers. Study summary: Ivuxolimab, an antibody that agonizes OX40 (CD134), was administered to the patients. Every 2 weeks, ivuxolimab was infused into the patients intravenously at between 0.01 and 10 mg/kg. Study-wide results and limits: Dosing at 0.1 to 3.0 mg/kg was accompanied by clonal expansion of CD4+ and CD8+ blood T cells by week 6. Researchers did not determine the expanded peripheral T cells' antigen specificity.

Repertoires were generated with immunoSEQ multiplex PCR, while TCRdb's copy carries only in-frame clones and drops some. The sample carries tens of thousands of clones, approximately 90% recorded once. This CDR3 contains 12 residues. The V end was cut by 5 bases, the J end by 2 bases, with 6 bases between. CDR1 and CDR2 from the germline V gene are MGHDK and SYGVNS. This clone occurred a few times. Its antigen is not known. Here the sequenced sample was CD4+ or CD8+ T cells sorted from blood, taken in a trial of the OX40 agonist ivuxolimab. The rearrangement joins TRBV25-1 to TRBJ1-1; D remains ambiguous. The source is an adult with an advanced solid tumor such as melanoma, head and neck, liver or kidney cancer. This CDR3 is CASSRLNTEAFF. CDR3 bases: TGTGCCAGCAGTAGGCTAAACACTGAAGCTTTCTTT.